This is a list of T cell receptor beta chains from one sample in a study of blood T cell repertoires in COVID-19. Here immunoSEQ multiplex PCR was the method, and the copy in TCRdb shows in-frame clones only, minus some. The top ten clones hold over 9.5% of a sample with 270,000 or so clones, around 85% of them seen once. Sequencing used peripheral blood. These receptors all stem from a woman between 25 and 40 years old with COVID-19, enrolled during active disease. CDR3s include the opening cysteine and the closing phenylalanine or tryptophan. The D gene is left open where the match is weak. Size tells how often a clone was seen (once, few, many) or the class of an expanded clone, and some rows leave it out.

D gene,V gene,clone size,J gene,CDR3 DNA,CDR3 protein
-,TRBV27,once,TRBJ1-5,TGTGCCAGCAGTTTAAGGCCCCGAGCGGGGCAGCCCCAGCATTTT,CASSLRPRAGQPQHF
-,TRBV28,-,TRBJ2-5,TGTGCCAGCAGCGGGACATGGAGACCTCAAGAGACCCAGTACTTC,CASSGTWRPQETQYF
-,TRBV6-5,-,TRBJ1-2,TGTGCCAGCAGTCAACAGGGTGGAGGCTACACCTTC,CASSQQGGGYTF
-,TRBV5-1,-,TRBJ2-7,TGCGCCAGCAGGCCCCGGGGGAACTCCTACGAGCAGTACTTC,CASRPRGNSYEQYF
-,TRBV7-9,-,TRBJ1-2,TGTGCCAGCAGCTCCGCGTATGGCTACACCTTC,CASSSAYGYTF
TRBD1,TRBV5-4,-,TRBJ2-1,TGTGCCAGCAGCTTCAAAGGGGGCGCCTCCTACAATGAGCAGTTCTTC,CASSFKGGASYNEQFF
-,TRBV3-1/TRBV3-2,-,TRBJ2-7,TGTGCCAGCAGCACACGCGCGGCCCCCTACGAGCAGTACTTC,CASSTRAAPYEQYF
-,TRBV2,few,TRBJ1-6,TGTGCCAGCACCAGACAGCCAGTTAATTCACCCCTCCACTTT,CASTRQPVNSPLHF
TRBD1,TRBV5-1,-,TRBJ1-2,TGCGCCAGCAGCTCCGGATCCGGGACAGGGTATGGCTACACCTTC,CASSSGSGTGYGYTF
-,TRBV6-1,once,TRBJ2-7,TGTGCCAGCAGTGAATCCCCAGGGGTAATGCAGCAGTACTTC,CASSESPGVMQQYF
TRBD2,TRBV5-1,-,TRBJ2-3,TGCGCCAGCAGCTTGGCCGCAGCGGGGGCCGGGGATACGCAGTATTTT,CASSLAAAGAGDTQYF
-,TRBV15,-,TRBJ2-3,TGTGCCACCAGCAGATTAGACAGGGATACGCAGTATTTT,CATSRLDRDTQYF
TRBD2,TRBV18,-,TRBJ2-1,TGTGCCAGCTCACTCACCATAGCTAGCGGTCGGAATGAGCAGTTCTTC,CASSLTIASGRNEQFF
-,TRBV11-2,-,TRBJ2-5,TGTGCCAGCAGCTTATCAACGGGGTCAGCGCGGACCCAGTACTTC,CASSLSTGSARTQYF